These 9 T cell receptor beta chains originate from one sample sequenced in a study of control samples from healthy donors and cancer patients. Generated by immunoSEQ multiplex PCR, the TCRdb table keeps only in-frame clones and is missing some. This repertoire shows 150,000 to 200,000 clones, 70% to 90% found once; its top ten account for more than 10%. Input material: blood. The receptors come from a man aged 25 to 40 in good health.

This chain joins TRBV5-1 and TRBJ2-7; 11 bases agree with TRBD2. Trimming took 4 bases from V and 2 from J; bases not matched to a gene: 2. Germline loops: CDR1 SGHRS, CDR2 YFSETQ. The CDR3 is made up of 14 amino acids. CDR3 sequence: CASSVAGGAYEQYF. DNA of the CDR3: TGCGCCAGCAGCGTAGCGGGAGGGGCCTACGAGCAGTACTTC.

The V gene is TRBV2, the J gene TRBJ1-2; TRBD1 aligns across 10 bases. Germline V gene sequence: CDR1 SNHLY, CDR2 FYNNEI. CDR3 length: 15 amino acids. The V and J ends lost 7 bases and 8 bases, in that order; junction bases with no gene match: 13. The CDR3 region has the DNA TGTGCCAGCATCCTCTCCCGACAGGGGGCTAGAGGCTACACCTTC. This encodes CASILSRQGARGYTF. The variable domain in full, completed from reference TRBV2 and TRBJ1-2, reads EPEVTQTPSHQVTQMGQEVILRCVPISNHLYFYWYRQILGQKVEFLVSFYNNEISEKSEIFDDQFSVERPDGSNFTLKIRSTKLEDSAMYFCASILSRQGARGYTFGSGTRLTVV.

This chain joins TRBV7-9 and TRBJ2-3; 9 nucleotides align to TRBD2. Germline CDR1 SEHNR, CDR2 FQNEAQ (reference sequence). CDR3 length equals 15 residues. The ends lost 4 bases at V and 3 bases at J; junction bases unmatched: 5. CDR3 sequence (DNA): TGTGCCAGCAGCTCCTTAGCGGGAGCTACAGATACGCAGTATTTT. This translates into CASSSLAGATDTQYF.

The chain couples TRBV3-1 (or the pseudogene TRBV3-2) to TRBJ1-1; D uncertain. V lost 5 bases, J lost 5 bases, and 12 bases lay in between. The germline CDR1 and CDR2 sequences are LGHDT and YNNKEL (reference sequence). This CDR3 is built from 13 residues. CDR3 nucleotide sequence: TGTGCCAGCAGCTCAGGACGGAGGACTGAAGCTTTCTTT. Its protein product is CASSSGRRTEAFF.

This clone showed up just once. The CDR3 spells CASSSLRGLDYNEQFF. Written as DNA, the CDR3 is TGTGCCAGCAGTTCCCTCAGGGGGCTGGATTACAATGAGCAGTTCTTC. V and J are TRBV5-8 and TRBJ2-1; 8 positions match TRBD1. Germline assignment: CDR1 SGHTS and CDR2 YDEGEE. J was trimmed by 4 bases and V by 5 bases; bases with no gene match: 11. The CDR3 runs to 16 residues.

This clone was counted once. This chain connects TRBV2 to TRBJ2-6; D remains ambiguous. This CDR3 region has 15 residues. V was pared by 6 bases and J by 4 bases, with 13 bases between. Germline CDR1 and CDR2: SNHLY and FYNNEI. The DNA of the CDR3 is TGTGCCAGCAGCAACCGGGCACTCGGGGCCAACGTCCTGACTTTC. Translated, it gives CASSNRALGANVLTF.

V is TRBV7-9 and J is TRBJ1-2; weak D call: TRBD1 (6 bases). This CDR3 spans 11 amino acids. Trimming cost V 5 bases and J 8 bases, with 9 bases left between them. Germline CDR1 is SEHNR and CDR2 is FQNEAQ (reference sequence). DNA for the CDR3: TGTGCCAGCAGCCTCACAGGGGGCTACACCTTC. Its translation is CASSLTGGYTF.

The chain has TRBV25-1 and TRBJ2-7, with 7 bases that match TRBD1. CDR3 length equals 14 residues. V shed 4 bases and J 3 bases; nucleotides not matched to a gene: 6. Germline CDR1 MGHDK, CDR2 SYGVNS. This CDR3 reads CASSAPGQFYEQYF. The CDR3 DNA is TGTGCCAGCAGTGCCCCGGGACAGTTCTACGAGCAGTACTTC.

J is TRBJ1-4 and V is TRBV5-1; no reliable D call. Looked up from germline, CDR1 is SGHRS and CDR2 is YFSETQ. This CDR3 spans 16 amino acids. Trimming stripped 0 bases from V and 0 bases from J, with 9 bases between. CDR3 DNA sequence: TGCGCCAGCAGCTTGGACCAGCCAGCAACTAATGAAAAACTGTTTTTT. Its translation: CASSLDQPATNEKLFF. Based on the CDR3 plus reference TRBV5-1 and TRBJ1-4, the full variable domain is KAGVTQTPRYLIKTRGQQVTLSCSPISGHRSVSWYQQTPGQGLQFLFEYFSETQRNKGNFPGRFSGRQFSNSRSEMNVSTLELGDSALYLCASSLDQPATNEKLFFGSGTQLSVL.